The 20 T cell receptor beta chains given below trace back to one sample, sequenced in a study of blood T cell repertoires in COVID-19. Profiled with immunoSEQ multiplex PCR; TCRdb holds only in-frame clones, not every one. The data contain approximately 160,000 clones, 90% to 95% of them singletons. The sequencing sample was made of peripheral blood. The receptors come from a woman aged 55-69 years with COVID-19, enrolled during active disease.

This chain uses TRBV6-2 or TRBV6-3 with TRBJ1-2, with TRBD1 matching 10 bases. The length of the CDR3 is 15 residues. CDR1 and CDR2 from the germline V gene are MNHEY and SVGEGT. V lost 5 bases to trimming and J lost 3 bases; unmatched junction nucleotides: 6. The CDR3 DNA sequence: TGTGCCAGCAGTAAGACCGGGACAGGGGACTATGGCTACACCTTC. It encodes CASSKTGTGDYGYTF.

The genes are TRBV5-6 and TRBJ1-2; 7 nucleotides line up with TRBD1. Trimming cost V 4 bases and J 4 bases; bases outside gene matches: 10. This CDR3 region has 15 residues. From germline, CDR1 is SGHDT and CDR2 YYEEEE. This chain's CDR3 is CASSRGQRRLYGYTF. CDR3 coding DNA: TGTGCCAGCAGCCGGGGACAGAGAAGACTCTATGGCTACACCTTC.

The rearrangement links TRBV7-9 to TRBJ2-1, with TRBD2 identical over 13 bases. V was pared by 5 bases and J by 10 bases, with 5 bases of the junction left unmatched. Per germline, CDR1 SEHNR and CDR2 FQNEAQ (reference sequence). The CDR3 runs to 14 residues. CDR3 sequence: CASSPRLAGGEQFF. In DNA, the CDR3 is TGTGCCAGCAGCCCCCGACTAGCGGGGGGCGAGCAGTTCTTC. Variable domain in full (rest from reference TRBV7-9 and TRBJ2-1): DTGVSQNPRHKITKRGQNVTFRCDPISEHNRLYWYRQTLGQGPEFLTYFQNEAQLEKSRLLSDRFSAERPKGSFSTLEIQRTEQGDSAMYLCASSPRLAGGEQFFGPGTRLTVL.

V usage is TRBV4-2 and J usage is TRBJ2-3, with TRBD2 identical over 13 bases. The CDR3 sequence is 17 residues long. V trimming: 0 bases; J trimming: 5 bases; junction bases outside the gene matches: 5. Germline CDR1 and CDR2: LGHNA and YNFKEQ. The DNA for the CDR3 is TGTGCCAGCAGCCAAGAGACTAGCGGGGGGCAGGTAGATACGCAGTATTTT. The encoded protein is CASSQETSGGQVDTQYF.

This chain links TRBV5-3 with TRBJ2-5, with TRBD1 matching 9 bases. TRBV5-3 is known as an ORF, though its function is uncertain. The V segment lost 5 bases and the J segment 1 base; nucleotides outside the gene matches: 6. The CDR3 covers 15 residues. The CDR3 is CARRTDRGFQETQYF. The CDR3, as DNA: TGTGCCAGAAGAACGGACAGGGGATTCCAAGAGACCCAGTACTTC.

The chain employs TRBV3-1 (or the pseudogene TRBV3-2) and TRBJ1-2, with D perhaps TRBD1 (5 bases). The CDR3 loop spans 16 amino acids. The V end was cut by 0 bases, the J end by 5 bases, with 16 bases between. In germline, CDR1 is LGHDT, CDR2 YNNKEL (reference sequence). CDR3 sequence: CASSQEWGSRVYGYTF. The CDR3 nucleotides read TGTGCCAGCAGCCAAGAATGGGGTTCCAGGGTATATGGCTACACCTTC.

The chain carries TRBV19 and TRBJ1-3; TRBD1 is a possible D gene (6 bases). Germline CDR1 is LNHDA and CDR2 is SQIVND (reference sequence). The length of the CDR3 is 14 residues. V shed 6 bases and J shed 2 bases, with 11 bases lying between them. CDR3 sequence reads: CASSIWDTGNTIYF. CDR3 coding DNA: TGTGCCAGTAGCATTTGGGACACTGGAAACACCATATATTTT.

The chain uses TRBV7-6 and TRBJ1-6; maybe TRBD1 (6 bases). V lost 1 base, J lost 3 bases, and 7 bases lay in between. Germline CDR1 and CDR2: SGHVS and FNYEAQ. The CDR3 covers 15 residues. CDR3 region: CASSLEGVYNSPLHF. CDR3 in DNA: TGTGCCAGCAGCTTAGAGGGGGTCTATAATTCACCCCTCCACTTT.

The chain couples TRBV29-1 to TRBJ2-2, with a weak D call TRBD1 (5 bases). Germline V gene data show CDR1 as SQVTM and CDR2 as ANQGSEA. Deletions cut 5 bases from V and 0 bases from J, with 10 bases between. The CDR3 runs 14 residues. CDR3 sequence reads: CSVLGVANTGELFF. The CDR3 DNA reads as TGCAGCGTTTTAGGGGTCGCGAACACCGGGGAGCTGTTTTTT.

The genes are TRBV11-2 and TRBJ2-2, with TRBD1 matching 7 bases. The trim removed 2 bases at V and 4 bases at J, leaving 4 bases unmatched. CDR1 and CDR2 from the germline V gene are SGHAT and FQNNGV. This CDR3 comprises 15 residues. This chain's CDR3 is CASSLRGRITGELFF. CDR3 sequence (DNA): TGTGCCAGCAGCTTAAGGGGGCGAATCACCGGGGAGCTGTTTTTT.

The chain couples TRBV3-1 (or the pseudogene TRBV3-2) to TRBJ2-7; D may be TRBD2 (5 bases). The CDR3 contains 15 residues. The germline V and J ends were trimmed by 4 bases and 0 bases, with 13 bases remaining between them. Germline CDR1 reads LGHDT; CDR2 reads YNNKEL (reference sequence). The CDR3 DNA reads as TGTGCCAGCAGCCCGAAGAGGGAGAACTCCTACGAGCAGTACTTC. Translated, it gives CASSPKRENSYEQYF.

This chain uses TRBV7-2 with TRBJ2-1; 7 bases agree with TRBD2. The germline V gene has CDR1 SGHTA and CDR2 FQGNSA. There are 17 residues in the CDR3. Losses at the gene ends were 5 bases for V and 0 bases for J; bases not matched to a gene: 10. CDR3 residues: CASSIDPGGSSYNEQFF. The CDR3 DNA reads TGTGCCAGCAGCATCGACCCCGGGGGGAGCTCCTACAATGAGCAGTTCTTC. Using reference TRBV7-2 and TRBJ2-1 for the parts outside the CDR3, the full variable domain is GAGVSQSPSNKVTEKGKDVELRCDPISGHTALYWYRQSLGQGLEFLIYFQGNSAPDKSGLPSDRFSAERTGGSVSTLTIQRTQQEDSAVYLCASSIDPGGSSYNEQFFGPGTRLTVL.

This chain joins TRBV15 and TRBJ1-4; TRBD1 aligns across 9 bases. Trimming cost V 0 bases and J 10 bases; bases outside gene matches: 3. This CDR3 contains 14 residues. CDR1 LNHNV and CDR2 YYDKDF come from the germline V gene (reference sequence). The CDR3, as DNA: TGTGCCACCAGCAGAGATCGGGACAGGGTAAAACTGTTTTTT. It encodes CATSRDRDRVKLFF.

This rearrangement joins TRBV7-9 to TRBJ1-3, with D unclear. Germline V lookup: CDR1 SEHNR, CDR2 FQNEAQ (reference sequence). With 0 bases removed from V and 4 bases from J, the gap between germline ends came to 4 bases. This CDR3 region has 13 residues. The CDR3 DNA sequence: TGTGCCAGCAGCTTAGCCCAGGGAAACACCATATATTTT. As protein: CASSLAQGNTIYF.

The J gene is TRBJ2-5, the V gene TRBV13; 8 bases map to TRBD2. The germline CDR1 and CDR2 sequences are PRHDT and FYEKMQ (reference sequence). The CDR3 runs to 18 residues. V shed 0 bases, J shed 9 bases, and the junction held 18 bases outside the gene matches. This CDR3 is CASSLGLGGGPRGGSQYF. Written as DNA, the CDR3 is TGTGCCAGCAGCTTAGGCCTTGGCGGGGGGCCTCGGGGTGGATCCCAGTACTTC.

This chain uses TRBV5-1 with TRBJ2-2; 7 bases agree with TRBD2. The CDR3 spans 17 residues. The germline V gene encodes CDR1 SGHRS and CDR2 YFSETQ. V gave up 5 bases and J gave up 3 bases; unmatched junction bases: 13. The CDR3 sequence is CASSPRGEARDTGELFF. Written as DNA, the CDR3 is TGCGCCAGCAGTCCCCGGGGGGAGGCTCGAGACACCGGGGAGCTGTTTTTT.

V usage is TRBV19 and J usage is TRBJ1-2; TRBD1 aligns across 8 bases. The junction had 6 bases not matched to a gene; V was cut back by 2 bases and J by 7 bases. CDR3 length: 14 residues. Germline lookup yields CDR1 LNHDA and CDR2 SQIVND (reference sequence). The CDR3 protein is CASSITRGQGGYTF. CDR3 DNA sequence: TGTGCCAGTAGTATAACCAGGGGGCAAGGTGGCTACACCTTC.

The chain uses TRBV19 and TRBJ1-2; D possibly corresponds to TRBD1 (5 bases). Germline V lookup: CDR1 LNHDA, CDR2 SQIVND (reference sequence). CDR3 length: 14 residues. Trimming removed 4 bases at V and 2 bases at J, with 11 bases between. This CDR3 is CASSTTVGNYGYTF. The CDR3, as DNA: TGTGCCAGTAGTACGACAGTTGGCAACTATGGCTACACCTTC.

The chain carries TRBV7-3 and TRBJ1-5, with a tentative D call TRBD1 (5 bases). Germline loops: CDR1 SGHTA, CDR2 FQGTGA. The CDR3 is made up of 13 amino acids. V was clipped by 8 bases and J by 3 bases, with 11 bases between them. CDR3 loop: CASSGGPNQPQHF. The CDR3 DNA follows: TGTGCCAGCTCGGGGGGACCCAATCAGCCCCAGCATTTT.

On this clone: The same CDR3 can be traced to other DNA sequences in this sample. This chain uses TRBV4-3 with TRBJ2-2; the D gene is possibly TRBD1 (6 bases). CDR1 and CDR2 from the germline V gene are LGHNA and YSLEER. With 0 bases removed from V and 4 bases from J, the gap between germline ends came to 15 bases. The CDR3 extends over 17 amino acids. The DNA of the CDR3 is TGCGCCAGCAGCCAAGAGGGTTTTCAGGGGTTCACCGGGGAGCTGTTTTTT. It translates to CASSQEGFQGFTGELFF.